This is a list of T cell receptor beta chains from one sample in a study of Ad26.COV2.S vaccination and SARS-CoV-2 variants. The assay was immunoSEQ multiplex PCR, and TCRdb's table has in-frame clones only and misses some. The table records 150,000 to 200,000 clones, roughly nine tenths of them present only once. The sequencing here drew on peripheral blood, taken after recovery from COVID-19. The receptor source for this set is a human donor who had recovered from COVID-19. CDR3s leave out the opening cysteine and the closing phenylalanine or tryptophan. Clone size is shown for a subset of rows, as once, few, many or a class of expanded clone.

>13|TRBV7-9|.|TRBJ1-3
ASSLADLSGNTIY
>12|TRBV29-1|.|TRBJ2-7
SVAGVTGRSEQY
>12|TRBV6-5|.|TRBJ1-2
ASRGGGRYYGYT
>10|TRBV25-1|.|TRBJ1-1
ASQTGNTEAF
>16|TRBV7-9|.|TRBJ1-5
ASSLAGQGAISNQPQH
>12|TRBV7-7|once|TRBJ2-3
ASSLAGRTDTQY
>18|TRBV2|.|TRBJ1-4
ASSEEIGQTKGATNEKLF
>17|TRBV5-1|.|TRBJ2-2
ASSSRLAGGPRQGGELF
>14|TRBV2|.|TRBJ1-1
ASSEGTGGGNTEAF
>12|TRBV29-1|.|TRBJ2-1
SAERRLSYNEQF
>13|TRBV5-1|few|TRBJ2-3
ASSPPTGGTDTQY
>13|TRBV7-9|.|TRBJ2-7
ASSFHSGSDYEQY
>11|TRBV29-1|.|TRBJ2-7
SVDDGPRGEQY
>6|TRBV29-1|.|TRBJ1-1
STEEAF
>14|TRBV5-4|.|TRBJ2-2
ASSPTTSRNTGELF
>9|TRBV20-1|.|TRBJ2-7
SAAGAWEQY
>11|TRBV6-5|.|TRBJ2-5
ASMIGLQETQY
>12|TRBV27|once|TRBJ1-1
ASSRAGGNTEAF
>14|TRBV7-2|once|TRBJ2-7
ASSSGLAGARYEQY
>12|TRBV5-1|.|TRBJ1-2
ASSSPGGAEGYT
>11|TRBV5-6|.|TRBJ2-7
ASSLTSAYEQY
>15|TRBV6-2/TRBV6-3|.|TRBJ2-2
ASSYIAGISNTGELF
>13|TRBV30|.|TRBJ1-2
AWSFGFQINYGYT
>12|TRBV2|once|TRBJ1-5
ASSPRRGQQPQH
>14|TRBV3-1/TRBV3-2|once|TRBJ2-1
ASSQSIAGWDNEQF
>11|TRBV27|.|TRBJ2-1
ASSFGPNNEQF
>10|TRBV10-2|.|TRBJ2-1
ASSGGDNEQF
>15|TRBV9|.|TRBJ2-6
ASSNRDRGSGANVLT
>10|TRBV5-4|.|TRBJ2-7
ASSFEEYEQY
>13|TRBV28|.|TRBJ1-1
ASSHGDRGITEAF
>12|TRBV28|.|TRBJ1-1
ASSSGTGNTEAF
>12|TRBV9|.|TRBJ1-2
ASSPTGGAWGYT
>12|TRBV7-2|.|TRBJ1-2
ASSSETGVGGYT
>11|TRBV19|.|TRBJ1-3
ASSRNSGNTIY
>8|TRBV20-1|.|TRBJ2-3
SANLLTQY
>17|TRBV21-1|.|TRBJ2-5
ASSKGVGGGALGQETQY
>9|TRBV6-5|few|TRBJ2-7
ASSHGNEQY
>12|TRBV28|.|TRBJ1-6
ASSFAGFDSPLH
>10|TRBV5-5|.|TRBJ1-4
ASSFKNEKLF
>15|TRBV3-1/TRBV3-2|.|TRBJ1-1
ASSQLGVRGGDTEAF
>19|TRBV3-1/TRBV3-2|.|TRBJ1-3
ASSQDRSGNSVSVGRNTIY